The TCR beta chain described here comes from a study of blood T cell repertoires in COVID-19 (TCRdb year 2020). Regarding the research as a whole: Samples from collaborators originated in the United States, Italy and Spain and spanned both the acute and convalescent phases of COVID-19. A de-identified subject ID, COVID-19 status, age in years and sex were almost always included in the sample metadata. Where available, HLA class I and class II types were obtained from metadata supplied by the sample provider rather than from assay-based typing. The material from the prospective study consisted of cDNA or gDNA derived from T cells, B-cell-depleted T cells, or PBMCs. The samples were drawn from the first 160 participants of the ongoing ImmuneRACE study and from over 950 subjects provided by 6 global collaborators. Subjects who had been exposed to COVID-19, were actively infected with it, or had recovered from it provided the deeply sampled blood TCRbeta repertoires that made up the dataset. The repertoires were made available in a free public database intended to serve as a resource for research on the immune response to SARS-CoV-2.

The paper's findings and limits, for the study overall: Clinical and demographic metadata were provided uncurated, with the amount varying by source and participant.

Taken from cysteine to phenylalanine, the CDR3 has 14 residues. Only the CDR3 DNA stays, 42 bases, in frame from base 1. Via the germline V gene, CDR1 is SGHVS and CDR2 FQNEAQ. At the junction V is shortened by 7 bases and J by 4 bases, with 13 bases in between. Collaborating institutions collected whole blood in K2EDTA tubes following their own protocols. For TCRbeta analysis, collaborator samples were shipped as frozen whole blood, as isolated PBMCs, or as DNA extracted from either sample type. Comments on this clone: This receptor's antigen is unknown. No much larger clone exists at a distance of one base, and base qualities are not known.

The immunoSEQ Assay, a bias-controlled multiplex PCR, was used to amplify TCRbeta CDR3 regions from genomic DNA. In the original analysis: The number of nucleated cells in each sample was estimated from the amplification of reference gene primers within the assay. To quantify the absolute abundance of each unique TCRbeta CDR3 rearrangement, sequence reads were collapsed and filtered. For each sample, productive Simpson clonality was calculated as the square root of Simpson's diversity index across productive rearrangements. Sourced from immuneACCESS, this table was stored by TCRdb with only in-frame sequences that have V and J called. A share of the clones is absent; for the studies checked, an unresolved V gene accounts for under half, and the remainder has no known explanation. From that table come the V and J calls and clone size; the DNA was used to work out D and trimming. The sample table records 65,000 to 85,000 clones; more than 70% of these occur just once. The ten largest clones capture 5% to 6% of the sample.

The receptor was isolated from a man aged 50-60 years with active COVID-19. In this chain, TRBV7-8 is recombined with TRBJ2-2, with no D gene named confidently. Sequenced: peripheral blood. The CDR3 region has the sequence CASTSSTATGELFF. The sequenced DNA is TGTGCCAGCACCTCCTCTACAGCCACCGGGGAGCTGTTTTTT.